This T cell receptor (beta chain) was documented in a study of blood T cell repertoires in COVID-19 (dated by TCRdb to the early 2020s). Notes on the research overall: Samples from collaborators originated in the United States, Italy and Spain and spanned both the acute and convalescent phases of COVID-19. The material from the prospective study consisted of cDNA or gDNA derived from T cells, B-cell-depleted T cells, or PBMCs. Subjects who had been exposed to COVID-19, were actively infected with it, or had recovered from it provided the deeply sampled blood TCRbeta repertoires that made up the dataset. The repertoires were released in a freely available public database meant as a resource for research on the immune response to SARS-CoV-2. The samples were drawn from the first 160 participants of the ongoing ImmuneRACE study and from 950 to 1,500 subjects provided by 6 global collaborators. Nearly every sample came with metadata listing a de-identified subject ID, COVID-19 status, age in years and sex. Where available, HLA class I and class II types were taken from metadata supplied by the sample provider and were not determined by assay-based typing. What the work shows at the level of the full study, not this receptor alone: How much clinical and demographic metadata was included differed by source and by participant, and the metadata was provided uncurated.

To note about this clone: There is no known antigen for this receptor. No much larger clone exists at a distance of one base, and base qualities are not known.

TCRbeta CDR3 regions were amplified from genomic DNA by means of the immunoSEQ Assay, a bias-controlled multiplex PCR. The authors processed their data as follows. Nucleated cell counts per sample were estimated from amplification of reference gene primers within the assay. Sequence reads were collapsed and filtered to measure the absolute abundance of every unique TCRbeta CDR3 rearrangement. For each sample, productive Simpson clonality was calculated as the square root of Simpson's diversity index over productive rearrangements. TCRdb mirrors the immuneACCESS table, restricted to in-frame sequences. Some clones are absent from its copies; in checked studies, under half trace to an unresolved V gene, and the reason for the others is unknown. V and J calls and clone size are as listed in that table; D and trimming were resolved from the DNA. This sample gives over 30,000 clones in total; roughly 87% of them show up just once. The leading ten clones occupy 17% of the sample.

Reading the germline V gene gives CDR1 SQVTM and CDR2 ANQGSEA. Counted from cysteine to phenylalanine, this CDR3 has 13 amino acids. Only CDR3 DNA is held: 39 bases, read in frame from base 1. V and J lose 7 bases and 4 bases, and a span of 13 bases separates them. Collaborating institutions collected whole blood in K2EDTA tubes following their own protocols. For TCRbeta analysis, collaborator samples were shipped as frozen whole blood, as isolated PBMCs, or as DNA extracted from either sample type. This sequence originates from a woman in her fifties or sixties with active COVID-19. The rearrangement joined TRBV29-1 to TRBJ2-2; 7 matching bases give a weak D call of TRBD2. The sequenced sample consisted of peripheral blood. This receptor carries the CDR3 CSAQGGVTGELFF. At the DNA level, the sequence is TGCAGCGCTCAAGGGGGGGTCACCGGGGAGCTGTTTTTT.